Shown below are 8 T cell receptor beta chains from a single sample sequenced in a study of CD8+ T cells in alopecia areata. cDNA prepared by RNA extraction and subsequent reverse transcription served as the template for sequencing. The data were produced by immunoSEQ multiplex PCR, yet TCRdb's version contains in-frame clones alone and is incomplete. Seen here are about 150,000 clones, around three fifths observed once, and the top ten hold more than 0.7%. Regarding treatment: oral pan-JAK inhibitor, 5-10 mg twice daily. Sequencing was performed on CD4+ T cells sorted from blood, taken at week 4, from a patient treated with tofacitinib. The source of these receptors is a human donor with alopecia areata.

The V and J genes are TRBV6-5 and TRBJ1-1; tentatively, D is TRBD1 (5 bases). Germline assignment: CDR1 MNHEY and CDR2 SVGAGI. The CDR3 spans 12 residues. The V end lost 7 bases, the J end lost 8 bases, and 14 bases lay between the germline ends. The CDR3 spells CASNPRRGEAFF. In DNA, the CDR3 is TGTGCCAGCAACCCTCGGAGGGGCGAAGCTTTCTTT.

The V and J genes are TRBV25-1 and TRBJ2-3, with a possible D match to TRBD2 (7 bases). V was clipped by 2 bases and J by 2 bases, with 17 bases between them. This CDR3 has 17 residues. CDR1 and CDR2 (germline): MGHDK, SYGVNS. The DNA for the CDR3 is TGTGCCAGCAGTGAAGCGACACAGGGAGGGATCACAGATACGCAGTATTTT. This sequence encodes CASSEATQGGITDTQYF.

V gene TRBV7-9 combines with J gene TRBJ2-5; a weak D match, TRBD1 (6 bases). The V end lost 6 bases, the J end lost 0 bases, and 17 bases lay between the germline ends. The CDR3 totals 16 residues. In germline, CDR1 is SEHNR, CDR2 FQNEAQ (reference sequence). The CDR3 sequence: CASRLTGDRYQETQYF. The CDR3 DNA sequence: TGTGCCAGCAGACTGACAGGAGACAGGTACCAAGAGACCCAGTACTTC.

The chain combines TRBV29-1 with TRBJ1-1; 8 nucleotides align to TRBD1. This CDR3 spans 12 amino acids. Per the germline V gene, CDR1 is SQVTM and CDR2 is ANQGSEA. The J segment lost 7 bases and the V segment lost 4 bases, leaving 5 bases of the junction unmatched. The CDR3 sequence: CSVGTGLDEAFF. The DNA for the CDR3 is TGCAGCGTTGGGACAGGGCTGGATGAAGCTTTCTTT.

This clone has a handful of counts. CDR3 amino acids: CASSLGTAYNEQFF. The CDR3 DNA sequence: TGTGCCAGCAGCCTCGGGACAGCCTACAATGAGCAGTTCTTC. V is TRBV9 and J is TRBJ2-1; 7 bases are a match to TRBD1. Per germline, CDR1 SGDLS and CDR2 YYNGEE. CDR3 length equals 14 residues. V shed 4 bases and J 2 bases; nucleotides not matched to a gene: 3.

The chain combines TRBV10-3 with TRBJ1-2, with a possible D match to TRBD1 (6 bases). This CDR3 contains 14 residues. Trimming took off 8 bases at V and 0 bases at J, with 13 bases between the two ends. Per germline, CDR1 ENHRY and CDR2 SYGVKD. The CDR3 DNA follows: TGTGCCATCGGCAGGGACACTTCTAACTATGGCTACACCTTC. This gives the protein CAIGRDTSNYGYTF.

A single count supports this clone. The rearrangement links TRBV5-1 to TRBJ2-3; D is perhaps TRBD1 (5 bases). In germline, CDR1 is SGHRS, CDR2 YFSETQ. This CDR3 has 15 amino acids. Trimming took off 0 bases at V and 2 bases at J, with 10 bases between the two ends. CDR3 sequence (DNA): TGCGCCAGCAGCTTGGGTTTGGGGCACACAGATACGCAGTATTTT. Translation: CASSLGLGHTDTQYF.

Concerning this clone itself: Distinct nucleotide sequences in the sample also encode this CDR3. The chain joins TRBV29-1 to TRBJ2-5; 8 nucleotides match TRBD1. The CDR3 spans 12 residues. Germline V gene data show CDR1 as SQVTM and CDR2 as ANQGSEA. J lost 2 bases, V lost 5 bases, and 1 base had no gene match. The DNA for the CDR3 is TGCAGCGTTACAGGGGGGCAAGAGACCCAGTACTTC. This codes for CSVTGGQETQYF.